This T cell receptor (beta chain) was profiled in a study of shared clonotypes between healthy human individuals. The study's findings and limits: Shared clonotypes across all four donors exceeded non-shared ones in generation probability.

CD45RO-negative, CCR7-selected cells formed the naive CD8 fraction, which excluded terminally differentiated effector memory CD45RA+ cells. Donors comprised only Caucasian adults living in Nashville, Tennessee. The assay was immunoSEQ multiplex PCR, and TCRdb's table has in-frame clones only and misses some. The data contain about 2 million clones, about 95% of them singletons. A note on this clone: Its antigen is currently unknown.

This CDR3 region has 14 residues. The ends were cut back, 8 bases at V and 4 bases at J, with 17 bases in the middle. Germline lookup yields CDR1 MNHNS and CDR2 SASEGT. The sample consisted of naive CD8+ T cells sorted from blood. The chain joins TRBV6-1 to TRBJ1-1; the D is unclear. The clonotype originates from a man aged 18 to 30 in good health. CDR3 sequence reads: CASDYIVGGTEAFF. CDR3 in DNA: TGTGCCAGCGATTATATTGTGGGAGGCACTGAAGCTTTCTTT.